The 24 T cell receptor beta chains in this list originate from one sample, sequenced in a study of T cell responses to AZD1222 COVID-19 vaccine. Clones were read by immunoSEQ multiplex PCR, and TCRdb kept only the in-frame ones, dropping some. The data contain roughly 65,000 clones, about 90% of them singletons. Sequenced here: peripheral blood, sampled on day 0 of AZD1222 vaccination. Every receptor here comes from an adult in good health.

This rearrangement joins TRBV27 to TRBJ2-7; TRBD2 matches 9 bases. Looked up from germline, CDR1 is MNHEY and CDR2 is SMNVEV (reference sequence). V lost 6 bases, J lost 10 bases, and 19 bases stayed unmatched. The CDR3 is made up of 16 amino acids. In DNA form, the CDR3 reads TGTGCCAGCAGCGACTATGGGATAGCGGGAGCCCCTTCCCAGTACTTC. This codes for CASSDYGIAGAPSQYF.

This clone is a singleton in its sample. The V call is TRBV19, the J call TRBJ2-1, with 11 positions matching TRBD2. Germline V gene sequence: CDR1 LNHDA, CDR2 SQIVND (reference sequence). This CDR3 contains 15 residues. Unmatched junction bases numbered 8, after V lost 6 bases and J lost 7 bases. In nucleotides, the CDR3 is TGTGCCAGTAGCTCGCTAGCGGGAGGTAGAAATGAGCAGTTCTTC. Encoded protein: CASSSLAGGRNEQFF.

The chain uses TRBV19 and TRBJ1-2; D is unclear. The germline gives CDR1 LNHDA, CDR2 SQIVND (reference sequence). V gave up 8 bases and J gave up 6 bases, with 10 bases separating them. The CDR3 is 11 residues long. CDR3 protein: CASARWDGYTF. As DNA, the CDR3 is TGTGCCAGTGCGCGGTGGGATGGCTACACCTTC.

The chain has TRBV6-1 and TRBJ1-2, with 7 bases aligning to TRBD1. The J segment lost 6 bases and the V segment lost 2 bases, leaving 12 bases of the junction unmatched. CDR1 and CDR2 (germline): MNHNS, SASEGT. The CDR3 sequence is 16 residues long. The CDR3, as DNA: TGTGCCAGCAGTGAACGGTCAGGGGGAGGCCCCGATGGCTACACCTTC. Translated, it gives CASSERSGGGPDGYTF.

This sequence joins TRBV28 and TRBJ1-6; the D is unclear. Germline loops: CDR1 MDHEN, CDR2 SYDVKM. CDR3 size: 12 residues. Trimming removed 3 bases from V and 12 bases from J, with 9 bases in between. Here the CDR3 reads CASSLWSGPLHF. In DNA, the CDR3 is TGTGCCAGCAGTTTGTGGAGCGGACCCCTCCACTTT.

The V call is TRBV29-1, the J call TRBJ2-5, with D unresolved. The CDR3 extends over 12 amino acids. Per germline, CDR1 SQVTM and CDR2 ANQGSEA. The ends were cut back, 3 bases at V and 7 bases at J, with 12 bases in the middle. As DNA, the CDR3 is TGCAGCGTTGAGTGGGGTCTCGGGACCCAGTACTTC. Residues: CSVEWGLGTQYF.

J is TRBJ2-7 and V is TRBV6-1; possible D gene TRBD1, 6 bases. The CDR3 length is 15 residues. Germline V CDR1 and CDR2: MNHNS, SASEGT. V was trimmed by 0 bases and J by 3 bases, leaving 12 bases between them. Written as DNA, the CDR3 is TGTGCCAGCAGTGAAGCGGGAACAGGGAGCTACGAGCAGTACTTC. This gives the protein CASSEAGTGSYEQYF.

The chain employs TRBV3-1 (or the pseudogene TRBV3-2) and TRBJ1-3; the match to TRBD1 covers 9 bases. Germline-derived CDR1 and CDR2 are LGHDT and YNNKEL (reference sequence). This CDR3 contains 16 residues. V trimming: 4 bases; J trimming: 3 bases; junction bases outside the gene matches: 7. For the CDR3, the DNA is TGTGCCAGCAGCCTTATGGGACAGGGCGTTGGAAACACCATATATTTT. Translated, it gives CASSLMGQGVGNTIYF.

The chain combines TRBV18 with TRBJ2-1, with TRBD1 as a possible D gene (5 bases). Germline V gene data show CDR1 as KGHSH and CDR2 as LQKENI. V was pared by 2 bases and J by 5 bases, with 16 bases between. The length of the CDR3 is 16 residues. The CDR3 reads CASSPTPPRQNNEQFF. The CDR3 DNA reads as TGTGCCAGCTCACCAACCCCCCCTAGACAGAACAATGAGCAGTTCTTC.

The CDR3 DNA reads TGTGCCAGCAGCCAAGTCATTAGCGGGAGGGCGGATGAGCAGTTCTTC. Protein sequence: CASSQVISGRADEQFF. The V and J genes are TRBV4-2 and TRBJ2-1; 11 nucleotides align to TRBD2. The J segment lost 8 bases and the V segment lost 1 base, leaving 7 bases of the junction unmatched. Germline V gives CDR1 LGHNA, CDR2 YNFKEQ. The CDR3 length is 16 residues.

The rearrangement joins TRBV6-5 to TRBJ2-7, with TRBD2 identical over 8 bases. With V trimmed by 8 bases and J by 4 bases, 10 bases remained unmatched. CDR1 is MNHEY, CDR2 SVGAGI, per germline. This CDR3 contains 14 residues. The CDR3 nucleotides are TGTGCCAGCCTCTGGGTAGCGGGACGGTACGAGCAGTACTTC. As protein: CASLWVAGRYEQYF.

The rearrangement links TRBV6-6 to TRBJ2-5; 13 nucleotides align to TRBD2. With V trimmed by 5 bases and J by 7 bases, 10 bases remained unmatched. Per germline, CDR1 MNHNY and CDR2 SVGAGI (reference sequence). This CDR3 has 16 amino acids. The CDR3 region has the DNA TGTGCCAGCAGTCCTGGGACTAGCGGGGCCGGGGGGACCCAGTACTTC. Translation: CASSPGTSGAGGTQYF.

J is TRBJ2-2 and V is TRBV3-1 (or the pseudogene TRBV3-2); D not certain. CDR3 length: 13 amino acids. V lost 1 base, J lost 7 bases, and 7 bases lay in between. Germline V gives CDR1 LGHDT, CDR2 YNNKEL (reference sequence). This CDR3 reads CASSQGQDGELFF. In nucleotides, the CDR3 is TGTGCCAGCAGCCAAGGTCAGGACGGGGAGCTGTTTTTT.

This sequence joins TRBV27 and TRBJ1-6, with unresolved D. The length of the CDR3 is 14 residues. Per germline, CDR1 MNHEY and CDR2 SMNVEV (reference sequence). V was shortened by 3 bases and J by 4 bases, with 7 bases between the two germline ends. DNA for the CDR3: TGTGCCAGCAGTTTCGGCATTTATAATTCACCCCTCCACTTT. Its translation: CASSFGIYNSPLHF.

CDR3 sequence reads: CASSVSWGRTEAFF. CDR3 sequence (DNA): TGTGCCAGCAGCGTTAGCTGGGGGCGGACTGAAGCTTTCTTT. The chain links TRBV14 to TRBJ1-1; D perhaps matches TRBD1 (6 bases). This CDR3 contains 14 residues. V lost 5 bases, J lost 5 bases, and 15 bases lay in between. Germline V gene sequence: CDR1 SGHDN, CDR2 FVKESK.

This rearrangement joins TRBV7-2 to TRBJ2-1, with 7 bases fitting TRBD1. CDR1 is SGHTA and CDR2 is FQGNSA in the germline V gene. Trimming removed 5 bases from V and 6 bases from J; junction bases left unmatched: 7. CDR3 length equals 14 residues. In DNA, the CDR3 is TGTGCCAGCAGCCTGGGTCAGGGGGTCAATGAGCAGTTCTTC. This translates into CASSLGQGVNEQFF.

The chain combines TRBV24-1 with TRBJ2-3, with 13 bases matching TRBD2. The trim removed 3 bases at V and 6 bases at J, leaving 8 bases unmatched. The length of the CDR3 is 17 residues. The germline gives CDR1 KGHDR, CDR2 SFDVKD. The CDR3 loop is CATSDPITSGRVDTQYF. The CDR3 bases are TGTGCCACCAGTGATCCCATAACTAGCGGGAGGGTGGATACGCAGTATTTT.

V and J are TRBV6-2 or TRBV6-3 and TRBJ2-1; possibly TRBD2 for D (5 bases). Germline V gene data show CDR1 as MNHEY and CDR2 as SVGEGT. The CDR3 has 17 amino acids. Trimming removed 0 bases from V and 3 bases from J, with 15 bases in between. CDR3: CASSYSLLSGRYNEQFF. The CDR3, as DNA: TGTGCCAGCAGTTACTCCTTACTCAGCGGCCGCTACAATGAGCAGTTCTTC.

The rearrangement uses TRBV7-2 and TRBJ1-2; D gene unclear. Per germline, CDR1 SGHTA and CDR2 FQGNSA. V lost 5 bases to trimming and J lost 4 bases, with 14 bases between them. This CDR3 region has 14 residues. CDR3 protein: CASSSRTESYGYTF. CDR3 coding DNA: TGTGCCAGCAGCAGCCGAACAGAAAGCTATGGCTACACCTTC.

DNA of the CDR3: TGTGCCAGCAGTCTCGCCTTCACTGAAGCTTTCTTT. Its protein product is CASSLAFTEAFF. V gene TRBV6-5 combines with J gene TRBJ1-1, with D unresolved. Trimming shortened V by 5 bases and J by 4 bases, and 8 bases separated the two germline ends. Germline V gives CDR1 MNHEY, CDR2 SVGAGI. The CDR3 runs to 12 residues.

This chain's CDR3 is CSAPRSGTQYF. CDR3 bases: TGCAGTGCCCCCCGCTCAGGGACCCAGTACTTC. This chain joins TRBV20-1 and TRBJ2-5; D unresolved. CDR1 is DFQATT, CDR2 SNEGSKA, per germline (reference sequence). The CDR3 spans 11 residues. V shed 6 bases and J shed 7 bases, with 12 bases lying between them.

This clone was observed a single time. CDR3 DNA sequence: TGTGCCAGCAGCTCAAGACCTAGATGGGGTCCAGATACGCAGTATTTT. Translation gives CASSSRPRWGPDTQYF. The chain links TRBV7-8 to TRBJ2-3; D not resolved. Trimming pared 4 bases from V and 4 bases from J, leaving 18 bases between. This CDR3 has 16 amino acids. CDR1 and CDR2 (germline): SGHVS, FQNEAQ.

The chain links TRBV3-1 (or the pseudogene TRBV3-2) to TRBJ2-1; 8 bases map to TRBD2. The CDR3 runs 15 residues. Per the germline V gene, CDR1 is LGHDT and CDR2 is YNNKEL (reference sequence). J lost 3 bases, V lost 1 base, and 2 bases had no gene match. For the CDR3, the DNA is TGTGCCAGCAGCCAAGTAGGGACTAGCTACAATGAGCAGTTCTTC. Residues: CASSQVGTSYNEQFF.

The V gene is TRBV3-1 (or the pseudogene TRBV3-2), the J gene TRBJ2-7, with TRBD2 matching over 12 bases. J lost 11 bases, V lost 1 base, and 12 bases had no gene match. Germline CDR1 reads LGHDT; CDR2 reads YNNKEL (reference sequence). This CDR3 is built from 16 residues. The CDR3 spells CASSQGRPGLAGLEYF. Written as DNA, the CDR3 is TGTGCCAGCAGCCAAGGCAGACCGGGACTAGCGGGCTTGGAGTACTTC.